Sequencing of this T cell receptor beta chain was carried out in a study of T cell responses to AZD1222 COVID-19 vaccine. The CDR3 runs 14 residues. The V gene lost 0 bases and the J gene lost 9 bases, with 12 bases spanning the gap. Germline V lookup: CDR1 MNHEY, CDR2 SVGAGI. Profiled with immunoSEQ multiplex PCR; TCRdb holds only in-frame clones, not every one. The data show about 160,000 clones, about 92% seen once. This clone was recorded only once. Its antigen is undetermined. Study conclusions and caveats: White British ancestry dominated among donors, who included more females, and clonal diversity was possibly underestimated.

This receptor was taken from an adult who received the AZD1222 COVID-19 vaccine. The chain uses TRBV6-5 and TRBJ2-1; weak D call: TRBD2 (6 bases). The source was peripheral blood, collected 28 days after the second AZD1222 dose. The chain's CDR3 is CASSYSGRRGEQFF. CDR3 nucleotide sequence: TGTGCCAGCAGTTACTCAGGCAGGCGGGGTGAGCAGTTCTTC.